These T cell receptor beta chains were read from a single sample in a study of T cell repertoires in cytomegalovirus infection. These receptors have no known antigen. TCRdb used MiXCR to reprocess the reads, holding one entry per CDR3 protein. Of approximately 590,000 distinct CDR3 sequences in the sample, about 39% were seen once. The sequences come from cultured PBMCs, collected from culture after CMV antigen stimulation. These receptors originate from a human donor in good health (CMV status not recorded). Some clones in this sample may be carry-over from other donors' samples. CDR3s include the opening cysteine and the closing phenylalanine or tryptophan. D genes are given only for firm matches. A clone size is listed for some rows: how often the clone was seen (once, few, many), or a class if it is expanded.

d_gene: -
v_gene: TRBV4-1
j_gene: TRBJ1-4
abundance: -
CDR3nt: TGCGCCAGCAGCCTACTACTGAACCCTAATGAAAAACTGTTTTTT
CDR3aa: CASSLLLNPNEKLFF

d_gene: -
v_gene: TRBV5-6
j_gene: TRBJ1-1
abundance: -
CDR3nt: TGTGCCAGCAGCTCGACAATATCCAGAGGTTTTTACACTGAAGCTTTCTTT
CDR3aa: CASSSTISRGFYTEAFF

d_gene: TRBD2
v_gene: TRBV7-2
j_gene: TRBJ2-1
abundance: many
CDR3nt: TGTGCCAGCAGCTTAGGCGGCGGGAGGGCTTCCTACAATGAGCAGTTCTTC
CDR3aa: CASSLGGGRASYNEQFF

d_gene: -
v_gene: TRBV5-6
j_gene: TRBJ2-1
abundance: few
CDR3nt: TGTGCCAGCAGCTTGCGCGGCGGGGTCTTAAATGAGCAGTTCTTC
CDR3aa: CASSLRGGVLNEQFF

d_gene: TRBD1
v_gene: TRBV7-1
j_gene: TRBJ1-1
abundance: -
CDR3nt: TGTGCCAGCAGCACTACTTGGACAGGGGAGAACACTGAAGCTTTCTTT
CDR3aa: CASSTTWTGENTEAFF

d_gene: -
v_gene: TRBV7-2
j_gene: TRBJ2-5
abundance: many
CDR3nt: TGTGCCAGCAGCTTAGCGGCATCAAAGATGACCCAGTACTTC
CDR3aa: CASSLAASKMTQYF

d_gene: -
v_gene: TRBV5-5
j_gene: TRBJ2-1
abundance: -
CDR3nt: TGTGCCAGCAGCTTGGTAGGCCCGGACTTCGATGAGCAGTTCTTC
CDR3aa: CASSLVGPDFDEQFF

d_gene: -
v_gene: TRBV7-2
j_gene: TRBJ1-5
abundance: few
CDR3nt: TGTGCCAGCAGCTCCGAAGCGGGGGCCAATCAGCCCCAGCATTTT
CDR3aa: CASSSEAGANQPQHF

d_gene: -
v_gene: TRBV15
j_gene: TRBJ2-7
abundance: few
CDR3nt: TGTGCCACCAGCAGAGATCACGGCAACGAGCAGTACTTC
CDR3aa: CATSRDHGNEQYF

d_gene: TRBD1
v_gene: TRBV6-6
j_gene: TRBJ2-3
abundance: -
CDR3nt: TGTGCCAGCAGTCTACAGACAGGGTCAGCGCAGTATTTT
CDR3aa: CASSLQTGSAQYF

d_gene: TRBD2
v_gene: TRBV27
j_gene: TRBJ2-7
abundance: -
CDR3nt: TGTGCCAGCAGTTTATCCCGCTTGGGACTAGCGGCCCTAAAGGGGCACGAGCAGTACTTC
CDR3aa: CASSLSRLGLAALKGHEQYF

d_gene: -
v_gene: TRBV12-3/TRBV12-4
j_gene: TRBJ2-1
abundance: -
CDR3nt: TGTGCCAGCACCGACGTACGGGATGAGCAGTTCTTC
CDR3aa: CASTDVRDEQFF